Listed here are 24 T cell receptor delta chains from one sample, sequenced in a study of gamma delta lymphoproliferative disorders and STAT genes. Genomic DNA from isolated PBMCs served as the sequencing template. TCRdb called clones anew from the multiplex PCR reads with CATT. The sample includes roughly 100 delta-chain clones, roughly 12% seen only once; the top ten take roughly 93%. Sequencing was performed on blood. These receptors originate from a human donor in good health.

This clone has more than one count but fewer than ten. The TCRdb record carries a much larger clone's protein, which differs from this DNA's translation at residue 20; a read error is the likely cause, and the protein listed here is the DNA translation. V is TRDV3 and J is TRDJ1, with 11 bases that match TRDD3. Germline values: CDR1 TVYSNPD, CDR2 GDNSRS (reference sequence). CDR3 length: 25 amino acids. The trim removed 1 base at V and 4 bases at J, leaving 38 bases unmatched. The CDR3 region is CAFNPSPFLTGEFWGIRGSIDKLIF. The DNA of the CDR3 is TGTGCCTTTAACCCCTCCCCCTTTCTGACCGGGGAATTTTGGGGGATACGGGGCTCCATCGATAAACTCATCTTT.

There are a few counts of this clone. No V gene was called here, but the J gene is TRDJ2; the table's D gene call, TRDD3, was not cross checked with the DNA. This CDR3 is built from 15 residues. The CDR3 region is CASQWGIPGTAQLFF. The CDR3 region has the DNA TGTGCCTCCCAGTGGGGGATACCTGGAACAGCACAACTCTTCTTT.

The rearrangement links TRDV1 to TRDJ1; 9 nucleotides align to TRDD3. The CDR3 has 27 residues. V lost 3 bases to trimming and J lost 1 base; unmatched junction nucleotides: 39. The germline V gene encodes CDR1 TSWWSYY and CDR2 QGS. The DNA of the CDR3 is TGTGCTCTTGGGGACCCGGGACTTCCTCCCAGAATCCTAATTACTGGGGGACTCAAAGGGGGCACCGATAAACTCATCTTT. Translated, it gives CALGDPGLPPRILITGGLKGGTDKLIF.

Comment on this clone: A read error is likely here: a far larger clone is one base away. The limits of the CDR3 on the DNA are not certain, so only TCRdb's listed CDR3 is given. Other DNA sequences within the sample encode an identical CDR3. The rearrangement joins TRAV29/DV5 to TRDJ1; TRDD3 is taken as the D call from the table, unchecked against the DNA. CDR1 and CDR2 (germline): NSMFDY, ISSIKDK. Inclusive of both ends, the CDR3 amounts to 23 amino acids. The CDR3 here is CSVLLCSKRVGDSSYGRGDKLIF.

This clone occurred a few times. This chain connects TRDV2 to TRDJ1, with TRDD3 identical over 13 bases. This CDR3 spans 15 amino acids. V was pared by 3 bases and J by 2 bases, with 2 bases of the junction left unmatched. CDR1 is GEAIGNYY, CDR2 EKD, per germline. This CDR3 is CACDVLGDTTDKLIF. The DNA of the CDR3 is TGTGCCTGTGACGTACTGGGGGATACGACCGATAAACTCATCTTT.

A few counts support this clone. A far larger clone is one base from this, pointing to a likely read error. The DNA is left out, because the CDR3 cannot be placed on it with certainty; the CDR3 is given as TCRdb lists it. The chain links TRAV29/DV5 to TRDJ1; the table's TRDD3 call for D was not verified on the DNA. The CDR3 is 23 amino acids in total, end residues counted. CDR1 is NSMFDY, CDR2 ISSIKDK, per germline. CDR3 in amino acids: CSVLLCSKRVGDSSYGRGDKLIF.

This clone was picked up a small number of times. Translating this DNA gives a protein that differs at residue 18 from the TCRdb one, which belongs to a much larger clone; a read error is likely, and the protein shown is this translation. This rearrangement joins TRDV3 to TRDJ1; TRDD3 matches at 11 bases. CDR1 is TVYSNPD, CDR2 GDNSRS, per germline (reference sequence). The CDR3 covers 25 residues. The junction had 35 bases not matched to a gene; V was cut back by 1 base and J by 1 base. This CDR3 is CAFNPSPFLTGEFWGIRDSTDKLIF. The CDR3 DNA reads TGTGCCTTTAACCCCTCCCCCTTTCTGACCGGGGAATTTTGGGGGATACGGGACTCCACCGATAAACTCATCTTT.

This clone was recorded a few times. A far larger clone is a single base away, which makes a read error likely. The DNA is left out, because the CDR3 cannot be placed on it with certainty; the CDR3 is given as TCRdb lists it. V usage is TRAV29/DV5 and J usage is TRDJ1; the listed D gene, TRDD3, was not tested against the DNA. The CDR3 is made up of 23 amino acids, end residues included. CDR1 and CDR2 (germline): NSMFDY, ISSIKDK. The CDR3 region is CSVLLCSKRVGDSSYGRGDKLIF.

Regarding this clone: This may be a read error, as it is one base from a much larger clone. Other nucleotide sequences in the sample specify the same CDR3. The J gene was reported as TRDJ1; the V gene went uncalled; the table assigns TRDD2, which was not confirmed against the DNA. The CDR3 covers 17 residues. The CDR3 bases are TGTGCCTCATTGTGCCTTCCTACTCAGGCTGGGTGCGATAAACTCATCTTT. Translated: CASLCLPTQAGCDKLIF.

This clone is hyperexpanded (1% or more) within its sample. The limits of the CDR3 on the DNA are not certain, so only TCRdb's listed CDR3 is given. Other DNA sequences in this sample translate to the same CDR3. The chain uses TRAV29/DV5 and TRDJ1; TRDD3 is the table's D call and was not checked against the DNA. The CDR3 is 23 amino acids in total, end residues counted. Germline lookup yields CDR1 NSMFDY and CDR2 ISSIKDK. CDR3 region: CSVLLCSKRVGDSSYGRGDKLIF.

In this sample, this clone turned up a few times. This DNA's translation differs at residue 5 from TCRdb's protein, which comes from a much larger clone; a read error is likely, and the protein shown is translated from the DNA. The V and J genes are TRDV3 and TRDJ1; 11 nucleotides agree with TRDD3. The CDR3 is made up of 25 amino acids. CDR1 is TVYSNPD and CDR2 is GDNSRS in the germline V gene (reference sequence). The V and J ends lost 1 base and 1 base, in that order; junction bases with no gene match: 35. CDR3 nucleotides: TGTGCCTTTAACTCCTCCCCCTTTCTGACCGGGGAATTTTGGGGGATACGGGGCTCCACCGATAAACTCATCTTT. Encoded protein: CAFNSSPFLTGEFWGIRGSTDKLIF. Complete variable domain (other parts from reference TRDV3 and TRDJ1): CDKVTQSSPDQTVASGSEVVLLCTYDTVYSNPDLFWYRIRPDYSFQFVFYGDNSRSEGADFTQGRFSVKHILTQKAFHLVISPVRTEDSATYYCAFNSSPFLTGEFWGIRGSTDKLIFGKGTRVTVEP.

This clone is categorized as hyperexpanded (1% or more). A read error likely explains this, since a far larger clone differs by one base. The limits of the CDR3 on the DNA are not certain, so only TCRdb's listed CDR3 is given. This specimen includes other DNA sequences encoding the same CDR3. The chain joins TRAV29/DV5 to TRDJ1; TRDD3 is taken as the D call from the table, unchecked against the DNA. Germline CDR1 is NSMFDY and CDR2 is ISSIKDK. The CDR3 comprises 23 residues, both ends counted. CDR3 in amino acids: CSVLLCSKRVGDSSYGRGDKLIF.

Only a few counts were recorded for this clone. The chain's CDR3 is CASLCLPIKCGSRGGLYTDKLIF. In DNA, the CDR3 is TGTGCTTCATTGTGCCTTCCTATCAAATGTGGCTCTCGGGGGGGCCTGTACACCGATAAACTCATCTTT. The J segment is TRDJ1; no V gene was assigned; the table gives TRDD3 as D, unverified against the DNA. The CDR3 contains 23 residues.

In the case of this clone: Given a far larger clone just one base away, this is likely a sequencing read error. The DNA is left out, because the CDR3 cannot be placed on it with certainty; the CDR3 is given as TCRdb lists it. CDR3 protein: CSVLLCSKRVGDSSYGRGDKLIF. The chain links TRAV29/DV5 to TRDJ1; the table's D call of TRDD3 was not tested on the DNA. The germline CDR1 and CDR2 sequences are NSMFDY and ISSIKDK. The CDR3 is 23 amino acids in total, end residues counted.

The table lists this clone with a few counts. This probably arose from a read error, given a far larger clone one base away. The DNA is omitted, as the CDR3 cannot be located on it reliably, and the CDR3 follows TCRdb's listing. The rearrangement links TRAV29/DV5 to TRDJ1; the table's TRDD3 call for D was not verified on the DNA. Germline lookup yields CDR1 NSMFDY and CDR2 ISSIKDK. The CDR3 extends over 23 residues, inclusive of both ends. The CDR3 spells CSVLLCSKRVGDSSYGRGDKLIF.

In the case of this clone: This likely stems from a read error, as it lies one base from a far larger clone. The limits of the CDR3 on the DNA are not certain, so only TCRdb's listed CDR3 is given. The chain links TRAV29/DV5 to TRDJ1; the D segment call TRDD3 is taken from the table without a DNA check. Germline CDR1 and CDR2: NSMFDY and ISSIKDK. The CDR3 length equals 23 residues, ends included. The CDR3 loop is CSVLLCSKRVGDSSYGRGDKLIF.

For this clone: This probably arose from a read error, given a far larger clone one base away. It is unclear where the CDR3 begins or ends on the DNA, so no DNA is shown, and the CDR3 is as TCRdb lists it. The V and J genes are TRAV29/DV5 and TRDJ1; the table's D call, TRDD3, has no DNA check behind it. The CDR3 comprises 23 residues, both ends counted. In germline, CDR1 is NSMFDY, CDR2 ISSIKDK. The CDR3 is CSVLLCSKRVGDSSYGRGDKLIF.

Concerning this clone itself: This sample also contains other DNA sequences that code for the same CDR3. This rearrangement joins TRDV2 to TRDJ1, with 8 bases fitting TRDD3. The CDR3 is made up of 21 amino acids. With V trimmed by 3 bases and J by 0 bases, 23 bases remained unmatched. Per germline, CDR1 GEAIGNYY and CDR2 EKD. Written as DNA, the CDR3 is TGTGCCTGTGACTCAATACTGGGGGCCCTCCGGCGATCCCCAAACACCGATAAACTCATCTTT. The encoded protein is CACDSILGALRRSPNTDKLIF.

This clone was seen only a few times. A far bigger clonotype differs at one base, so this is likely a read error. The same CDR3 also results from other DNA sequences found in this sample. The rearrangement joins TRDV3 to TRDJ1, with TRDD3 identical over 11 bases. This CDR3 contains 25 residues. V lost 1 base and J lost 5; bases outside the gene matches: 39. Germline V lookup: CDR1 TVYSNPD, CDR2 GDNSRS (reference sequence). Here the CDR3 reads CAFNPSPFLTGEFWGIRGSTDKLIF. The CDR3 DNA follows: TGTGCCTTTAACCCCTCCCCCTTTCTGACCGGGGAATTTTGGGGGATACGGGGCTCCACGGATAAACTCATCTTT. Combining the CDR3 with reference TRDV3 and TRDJ1 gives the whole variable domain CDKVTQSSPDQTVASGSEVVLLCTYDTVYSNPDLFWYRIRPDYSFQFVFYGDNSRSEGADFTQGRFSVKHILTQKAFHLVISPVRTEDSATYYCAFNPSPFLTGEFWGIRGSTDKLIFGKGTRVTVEP.

By share, this clone ranks as large. V and J are TRDV2 and TRDJ1; 8 nucleotides match TRDD3. Trimming removed 0 bases from V and 3 bases from J; junction bases left unmatched: 14. Germline V CDR1 and CDR2: GEAIGNYY, EKD. The CDR3 length is 18 residues. The CDR3 DNA sequence: TGTGCCTGTGACACCGTAGGGCTGGGGGAAAACGGGGCCGATAAACTCATCTTT. This encodes CACDTVGLGENGADKLIF.

Details on this clone: One base separates it from a far larger clone, so it is likely a read error. Because the CDR3's place on the DNA is in doubt, the DNA is left out and the CDR3 is given as listed by TCRdb. The V gene is TRAV29/DV5, the J gene TRDJ1; TRDD3 reflects the table's D call only, with no check against the DNA. A total of 23 residues make up the CDR3, ends included. Germline V CDR1 and CDR2: NSMFDY, ISSIKDK. The CDR3 reads CSVLLCSKRVGDSSYGRGDKLIF.

Remarks on this clone: This is likely an artifact of a read error, given a far larger clone one base away. It is unclear where the CDR3 begins or ends on the DNA, so no DNA is shown, and the CDR3 is as TCRdb lists it. The same CDR3 arises from other DNA sequences in this sample as well. V usage is TRAV29/DV5 and J usage is TRDJ1; no DNA check was done on the table's D call, TRDD3. Germline CDR1 NSMFDY, CDR2 ISSIKDK. The CDR3 totals 23 residues, both ends included. This CDR3 is CSVLLCSKRVGDSSYGRGDKLIF.

Regarding this clone: A far larger clone differs by one base, so this is likely a read error. It is unclear where the CDR3 begins or ends on the DNA, so no DNA is shown, and the CDR3 is as TCRdb lists it. The identical CDR3 is also encoded by other nucleotide sequences in the sample. V usage is TRAV29/DV5 and J usage is TRDJ1; the table calls TRDD3, which could not be checked here. Ends included, the CDR3 has 23 residues. Germline V gives CDR1 NSMFDY, CDR2 ISSIKDK. The CDR3 is CSVLLCSKRVGDSSYGRGDKLIF.

Concerning this clone itself: At the DNA level, this CDR3 is encoded by other sequences in the same sample as well. The CDR3 nucleotides read TGTGCCTGTGACTCAATACTGGGGGCCCTCCGGCGATCCCCGAACACCGATAAACTCATCTTT. This sequence encodes CACDSILGALRRSPNTDKLIF. V usage is TRDV2 and J usage is TRDJ1; 8 nucleotides match TRDD3. The germline gives CDR1 GEAIGNYY, CDR2 EKD. V lost 3 bases to trimming and J lost 0 bases; unmatched junction nucleotides: 23. The CDR3 is made up of 21 amino acids.